Sequencing of this T cell receptor beta chain was carried out in a study of CXCR3-negative and CXCR3-positive naive CD8 T cells (dated by TCRdb to about 2019). About the full investigation: In total, 130 million to 150 million TRB reads were obtained, which works out to roughly 1.5 +/- 0.3 million reads per library. Diversity and physicochemical repertoire analyses were performed on approximately 10 donors pooled from two independent experiments. TRBV-TRBJ cluster analysis included naive subsets from a handful of donors and memory cells from 3 donors.

Each CD8+ T cell subset was flow-sorted in triplicate, with fewer than 350,000 cells per subset placed directly into RLT lysis buffer. To keep memory contaminants out, a stringent definition of naive CD8+ T cells was applied: CD45RO-CCR7+CD27+CD95-. Standard density gradient centrifugation was used to isolate peripheral blood mononuclear cells from buffy coats. A FACSAria III was used to flow-sort naive CXCR3-negative and CXCR3-positive CD8+ T cells. Total RNA was extracted from sorted cells using an RNeasy Mini Kit. With regard to this clonotype: The antigen this receptor binds is unknown.

General study outcomes and caveats: Both naive subsets had comparably high repertoire diversity, while memory CD8+ T cells had much lower repertoire diversity. Naive CXCR3-negative and CXCR3-positive cells from the same donor showed similar TRBV-TRBJ usage, whereas memory cells showed distinct patterns. Because surface CD5, which is linked to self-reactivity in mice, was comparable between the naive subsets, TCR interaction strength was also inferred from the physicochemical properties of TRB CDR3s. Compared with CXCR3-negative naive cells, CXCR3-positive naive cells had TRB CDR3s with higher hydrophobicity (lower Kidera factor 4), lower energy, and higher strength and volume indices. Freshly isolated PBMCs were used for most assays because CXCR3 expression went down partially after cryopreservation.

TCRdb shows the sequencer as NextSeq 550. The Human TCR Profiling Kit (MiLaboratory) was used to prepare UMI-labeled 5' RACE TRB cDNA libraries. cDNA synthesis used the entire amount of extracted RNA, and PCR amplification then used the entire amount of cDNA produced. Libraries were prepared in parallel using an identical number of PCR cycles. The authors processed their data as follows. With a minimum of two reads required per UMI, MIGEC and MiXCR pulled out about 57,000 +/- 9,900 unique UMI-labeled TRB cDNA molecules from each library. On average, roughly 40,000 +/- 10,000 functional in-frame TRB CDR3 nucleotide clonotypes lacking stop codons were found per library. After downsampling to 5000 UMI-labeled TRB molecules per sample, diversity metrics, including normalized Shannon-Wiener and Chao1, were computed in VDJtools. VDJtools computed clonotype-size-weighted physicochemical properties of the central five CDR3 residues: interaction energy, strength, volume and Kidera factor 4. After reprocessing by TCRdb, each CDR3 protein sequence is one entry, and no DNA is given. The V and J calls here are based on TCRdb, not the publication. The sample table holds around 140,000 distinct CDR3 sequences. The biggest ten clones account for 0.29% of the sample.

CDR1 and CDR2, per the germline V gene, are MGHRA and YSYEKL. Its CDR3 holds 15 amino acids, cysteine through phenylalanine. DNA was not recorded. The material sequenced was naive CXCR3- CD8+ T cells from blood. The sample's cell subset or site label is to be understood as: CD45RO-CCR7+CD27+CD95- naive CD8+ T cells lacking CXCR3 (TNR3-). The chain is made from TRBV4-1 and TRBJ2-3; TCRdb's assignment of TRBD2 cannot be checked, as there is no DNA. The receptor's source is a human donor in good health. Some clones in this sample may be carry-over from other donors' samples. The CDR3 amino acid sequence is: CASSQDIAGGDTQYF.